This entry features one T cell receptor (beta chain) sequence. Antigen specificity is unknown. The CDR3 is made up of 15 amino acids. Germline V CDR1 and CDR2: MDHEN, SYDVKM. V lost 4 bases, J lost 2 bases, and 12 bases lay in between. TCRdb analysed the reads with MiXCR anew, one entry per CDR3 protein. The data hold 550,000 to 850,000 distinct CDR3 sequences, with roughly a third observed a single time. This entry belongs to a study of T cell repertoires in cytomegalovirus infection. Whole-study context: The authors used CMV epitopes that were HLA-C-restricted (recently identified) and HLA-B-restricted (well studied). Evidence of both CMV infection and a matching HLA type came from public TCR beta signatures. Study-level findings and limits: Clonotypes of TCR beta that were HLA-C-restricted and CMV-specific dominated the ex vivo response. Cumulative frequency of public TCR beta families picked out carriers of CMV plus the relevant HLA.

V is TRBV28 and J is TRBJ1-3; D gene uncertain. This clonotype originated in a human donor in good health (CMV status not recorded). Some clones in this sample may be carry-over from other donors' samples. The sequencing used cultured PBMCs, collected from culture after CMV antigen stimulation. The DNA for the CDR3 is TGTGCCAGCAGTTCTACCAGGACCCCTGGAAACACCATATATTTT. The encoded protein is CASSSTRTPGNTIYF.